These 30 T cell receptor beta chains were sequenced from one sample in a study of blood T cell repertoires in COVID-19. Profiled with immunoSEQ multiplex PCR; TCRdb holds only in-frame clones, not every one. The top ten hold around 1.5% of the sample, which has nearly 250,000 clones, approximately 86% seen once. The sequencing input was peripheral blood. These receptors came from a woman aged 60-75 years who had recovered from COVID-19.

The CDR3 is CASSQRAGAITDTQYF. The CDR3 nucleotides are TGTGCCAGCAGTCAGCGGGCGGGGGCTATCACAGATACGCAGTATTTT. The chain recombines TRBV27 with TRBJ2-3, with D possibly TRBD2 on 7 matching bases. The CDR3 is 16 residues long. Germline lookup yields CDR1 MNHEY and CDR2 SMNVEV (reference sequence). V was cut by 5 bases and J by 2 bases, with 17 bases left in between.

The CDR3 region has the DNA TGTGCCAGCACCGATACAGGGGGCACTAATGAAAAACTGTTTTTT. This gives the protein CASTDTGGTNEKLFF. This chain joins TRBV6-5 and TRBJ1-4; 9 nucleotides line up with TRBD1. J was trimmed by 2 bases and V by 7 bases; bases with no gene match: 5. The CDR3 sequence is 15 residues long. Germline V gene sequence: CDR1 MNHEY, CDR2 SVGAGI.

The chain couples TRBV5-4 to TRBJ1-4; 10 positions match TRBD1. The V and J ends lost 4 bases and 8 bases, in that order; junction bases with no gene match: 2. Germline V gene lookup returns CDR1 SGHNT and CDR2 YYREEE (reference sequence). The CDR3 runs to 13 residues. In DNA, the CDR3 is TGTGCCAGCAGCCCGGGACAGGGGGAAAAACTGTTTTTT. Translated: CASSPGQGEKLFF.

CDR3 protein: CASSLRQLEQYF. In DNA form, the CDR3 reads TGTGCCAGCAGTTTACGGCAGCTAGAACAGTATTTT. The rearrangement joins TRBV28 to TRBJ2-3; D is unresolved. CDR1 is MDHEN, CDR2 SYDVKM, per germline. Trimming cost V 2 bases and J 12 bases, with 12 bases left between them. The CDR3 loop spans 12 amino acids. Based on the CDR3 plus reference TRBV28 and TRBJ2-3, the full variable domain is DVKVTQSSRYLVKRTGEKVFLECVQDMDHENMFWYRQDPGLGLRLIYFSYDVKMKEKGDIPEGYSVSREKKERFSLILESASTNQTSMYLCASSLRQLEQYFGPGTRLTVL.

This sequence joins TRBV29-1 and TRBJ2-5, with a possible D match to TRBD1 (5 bases). Germline V gene lookup returns CDR1 SQVTM and CDR2 ANQGSEA. The CDR3 length is 12 residues. Deletions cut 6 bases from V and 4 bases from J, with 12 bases between. The CDR3: CSVLDNSETQYF. For the CDR3, the DNA is TGCAGCGTCCTGGACAACTCAGAGACCCAGTACTTC.

The gene calls are TRBV6-6 and TRBJ2-7; 9 bases are a match to TRBD1. This CDR3 is 13 amino acids long. J gave up 4 bases and V 4 bases, and 2 bases lay outside the gene matches. Germline V CDR1 and CDR2: MNHNY, SVGAGI (reference sequence). The CDR3 nucleotides are TGTGCCAGCAGTTGGACAGGGGAGTACGAGCAGTACTTC. It translates to CASSWTGEYEQYF.

In its sample, this clone was seen a few times. Written as DNA, the CDR3 is TGCGCCAGCAGCTTTACAGGGTTTTATACCGGGGAGCTGTTTTTT. It encodes CASSFTGFYTGELFF. The chain uses TRBV5-1 and TRBJ2-2, with a possible D match to TRBD1 (6 bases). The ends were cut back, 2 bases at V and 5 bases at J, with 13 bases in the middle. The CDR3 spans 15 residues. From germline, CDR1 is SGHRS and CDR2 YFSETQ.

The rearrangement joins TRBV10-2 to TRBJ1-2; possibly TRBD1 for D (5 bases). The germline V gene encodes CDR1 WSHSY and CDR2 SAAADI. The CDR3 length is 14 residues. The V and J ends lost 5 bases and 4 bases respectively, with 14 bases between them. CDR3 in amino acids: CASSLPGGIYGYTF. CDR3 coding DNA: TGCGCCAGCAGTCTTCCGGGGGGAATCTATGGCTACACCTTC.

The rearrangement uses TRBV5-6 and TRBJ1-5; maybe TRBD1 (6 bases). V lost 2 bases and J lost 0, with 12 bases in between. CDR1 SGHDT and CDR2 YYEEEE come from the germline V gene. The CDR3 spans 16 residues. CDR3 residues: CASSFIGRGSNQPQHF. Here the CDR3 DNA reads TGTGCCAGCAGCTTTATAGGCAGGGGTAGCAATCAGCCCCAGCATTTT.

This chain connects TRBV9 to TRBJ1-4, with D unclear. CDR3 length: 13 residues. In germline, CDR1 is SGDLS, CDR2 YYNGEE. V was trimmed by 0 bases and J by 4 bases, leaving 4 bases between them. CDR3 amino acids: CASSVGLNEKLFF. CDR3 sequence (DNA): TGTGCCAGCAGCGTAGGGCTTAATGAAAAACTGTTTTTT.

This clone showed up just once. The J gene is TRBJ1-1, the V gene TRBV4-1; 7 nucleotides agree with TRBD1. CDR1 and CDR2 from the germline V gene are MGHRA and YSYEKL. The CDR3 sequence is 16 residues long. J was trimmed by 1 base and V by 2 bases; bases with no gene match: 7. In DNA form, the CDR3 reads TGCGCCAGCAGCCAACCAAGGAGGGGGCCGAACACTGAAGCTTTCTTT. Translation: CASSQPRRGPNTEAFF.

The CDR3 reads CAARASGVYGYTF. The DNA for the CDR3 is TGTGCCGCAAGGGCGTCAGGGGTGTATGGCTACACCTTC. The rearrangement uses TRBV6-5 and TRBJ1-2, with TRBD1 as a possible D gene (6 bases). V lost 11 bases to trimming and J lost 5 bases, with 18 bases between them. Germline CDR1 is MNHEY and CDR2 is SVGAGI. The CDR3 extends over 13 amino acids.

This chain links TRBV27 with TRBJ2-1; a weak D match, TRBD1 (8 bases). The CDR3 extends over 15 amino acids. The V end was cut by 5 bases, the J end by 5 bases, with 16 bases between. CDR1 MNHEY and CDR2 SMNVEV come from the germline V gene (reference sequence). The CDR3 DNA reads as TGTGCCAGCAGTCCGAGACAGGGGACTAACAATGAGCAGTTCTTC. Translated: CASSPRQGTNNEQFF.

CDR3 coding DNA: TGTGCCAGCAGCCCGAGAGGGGGCGCGGGCACCGGGGAGCTGTTTTTT. As protein: CASSPRGGAGTGELFF. The rearrangement uses TRBV9 and TRBJ2-2; 7 nucleotides line up with TRBD1. This CDR3 region has 16 residues. J lost 4 bases, V lost 4 bases, and 10 bases had no gene match. Germline CDR1 SGDLS, CDR2 YYNGEE.

The CDR3: CASSEHTGSPGQPQHF. DNA for the CDR3: TGTGCCAGTAGCGAGCATACAGGGTCCCCTGGCCAGCCCCAGCATTTT. V and J are TRBV19 and TRBJ1-5; perhaps TRBD1 as D (6 bases). This CDR3 region has 16 residues. With 6 bases removed from V and 7 bases from J, the gap between germline ends came to 22 bases. CDR1 is LNHDA and CDR2 is SQIVND in the germline V gene (reference sequence).

This chain joins TRBV18 and TRBJ2-1; no clear D gene. V was cut by 3 bases and J by 4 bases, with 10 bases left in between. Germline CDR1 is KGHSH and CDR2 is LQKENI. The CDR3 is made up of 14 amino acids. CDR3 coding DNA: TGTGCCAGCTCACCTCCCAGGATTTACAATGAGCAGTTCTTC. Translating gives CASSPPRIYNEQFF.

V is TRBV9 and J is TRBJ2-5; a possible D gene is TRBD2 (6 bases). This CDR3 comprises 16 residues. Germline V lookup: CDR1 SGDLS, CDR2 YYNGEE. V lost 2 bases to trimming and J lost 1 base, with 15 bases between them. DNA for the CDR3: TGTGCCAGCAGCGTTGGGACTGACCGGAGCCAAGAGACCCAGTACTTC. It translates to CASSVGTDRSQETQYF.

The J gene is TRBJ1-1, the V gene TRBV5-1; no firm D call. V was pared by 2 bases and J by 2 bases, with 10 bases between. Per the germline V gene, CDR1 is SGHRS and CDR2 is YFSETQ. The CDR3 contains 14 residues. The CDR3 region is CASSFLDTNTEAFF. In DNA form, the CDR3 reads TGCGCCAGCAGCTTTTTAGATACCAACACTGAAGCTTTCTTT. Filled out from reference TRBV5-1 and TRBJ1-1, the complete variable domain reads KAGVTQTPRYLIKTRGQQVTLSCSPISGHRSVSWYQQTPGQGLQFLFEYFSETQRNKGNFPGRFSGRQFSNSRSEMNVSTLELGDSALYLCASSFLDTNTEAFFGQGTRLTVV.

This CDR3 is CASSVAADRVGGNTIYF. Here the CDR3 DNA reads TGTGCCAGCAGCGTAGCTGCCGACAGGGTCGGTGGAAACACCATATATTTT. V usage is TRBV9 and J usage is TRBJ1-3; 7 bases align to TRBD1. There are 17 residues in the CDR3. The junction had 9 bases not matched to a gene; V was cut back by 0 bases and J by 3 bases. CDR1 is SGDLS and CDR2 is YYNGEE in the germline V gene.

The J gene is TRBJ1-1, the V gene TRBV28; D is unresolved. Trimming removed 1 base from V and 9 bases from J, with 12 bases in between. CDR3 size: 13 residues. Germline V CDR1 and CDR2: MDHEN, SYDVKM. The CDR3: CASSLSRSSKAFF. As DNA, the CDR3 is TGTGCCAGCAGTTTATCTCGGTCTTCAAAAGCTTTCTTT.

The chain joins TRBV3-1 (or the pseudogene TRBV3-2) to TRBJ2-7; D is perhaps TRBD2 (6 bases). Germline V CDR1 and CDR2: LGHDT, YNNKEL (reference sequence). V shed 4 bases and J shed 4 bases, with 8 bases lying between them. The CDR3 covers 12 residues. In DNA, the CDR3 is TGTGCCAGCAGCCGGGACTGGTACGAGCAGTACTTC. This sequence encodes CASSRDWYEQYF.

This clone was recorded a few times. The chain couples TRBV24-1 to TRBJ2-7; 16 nucleotides align to TRBD2. The ends lost 11 bases at V and 4 bases at J; junction bases unmatched: 16. This CDR3 is built from 18 residues. In germline, CDR1 is KGHDR, CDR2 SFDVKD. For the CDR3, the DNA is TGTGCCAGGACCGGCGGGACTAGCGGGGGGGCGGACAGTTACGAGCAGTACTTC. This sequence encodes CARTGGTSGGADSYEQYF.

The rearrangement joins TRBV9 to TRBJ1-2; D may be TRBD1 (5 bases). CDR3 length equals 13 residues. Per the germline V gene, CDR1 is SGDLS and CDR2 is YYNGEE. Between the trimmed V and J ends, which lost 7 bases and 3 bases, there was a span of 13 bases. CDR3 DNA: TGTGCCAGCCGGCGGGGGGACTACTATGGCTACACCTTC. It translates to CASRRGDYYGYTF.

The gene calls are TRBV10-3 and TRBJ1-2; possible D gene TRBD1, 5 bases. The CDR3 runs 13 residues. Germline CDR1 and CDR2: ENHRY and SYGVKD. Trimming removed 6 bases from V and 4 bases from J, with 12 bases in between. The CDR3 is CAIRVQGTYGYTF. For the CDR3, the DNA is TGTGCCATCAGGGTCCAGGGAACCTATGGCTACACCTTC.

The genes are TRBV7-2 and TRBJ2-5, with TRBD2 matching over 7 bases. The CDR3 has 14 amino acids. Trimming cost V 0 bases and J 3 bases; bases outside gene matches: 1. Germline assignment: CDR1 SGHTA and CDR2 FQGNSA. The CDR3: CASSLAGGEETQYF. In DNA, the CDR3 is TGTGCCAGCAGCTTAGCGGGGGGGGAAGAGACCCAGTACTTC.

The rearrangement joins TRBV10-3 to TRBJ1-3; D uncertain. The germline gives CDR1 ENHRY, CDR2 SYGVKD. Trimming stripped 11 bases from V and 0 bases from J, with 11 bases between. The CDR3 runs to 13 residues. CDR3 DNA: TGTGCCTCGGGAGGATTCTCTGGAAACACCATATATTTT. Translating gives CASGGFSGNTIYF.

This sequence joins TRBV7-2 and TRBJ2-7; TRBD2 agrees at 7 bases. There are 16 residues in the CDR3. CDR1 is SGHTA, CDR2 FQGNSA, per germline. Trimming cost V 5 bases and J 1 base; bases outside gene matches: 11. CDR3 bases: TGTGCCAGCAGCCCGCAGAGAGCGGGGCGATCCTACGAGCAGTACTTC. Protein: CASSPQRAGRSYEQYF.

CDR3: CASSPPKVEGTEAFF. Here the CDR3 DNA reads TGTGCCAGCTCACCACCTAAGGTAGAGGGCACTGAAGCTTTCTTT. J is TRBJ1-1 and V is TRBV18; no definite D call. V lost 0 bases, J lost 4 bases, and 12 bases lay in between. Germline V gene data show CDR1 as KGHSH and CDR2 as LQKENI. This CDR3 is 15 amino acids long.

The chain couples TRBV15 to TRBJ2-6; 10 nucleotides agree with TRBD2. This CDR3 comprises 20 residues. With V trimmed by 0 bases and J by 0 bases, 8 bases remained unmatched. Germline V gene data show CDR1 as LNHNV and CDR2 as YYDKDF (reference sequence). CDR3 sequence (DNA): TGTGCCACCAGCAGAGATTACCTAGCGGGGGCTCCCTCTGGGGCCAACGTCCTGACTTTC. It codes for CATSRDYLAGAPSGANVLTF. The variable domain in full, with the rest retrieved from reference TRBV15 and TRBJ2-6, is DAMVIQNPRYQVTQFGKPVTLSCSQTLNHNVMYWYQQKSSQAPKLLFHYYDKDFNNEADTPDNFQSRRPNTSFCFLDIRSPGLGDTAMYLCATSRDYLAGAPSGANVLTFGAGSRLTVL.

V usage is TRBV9 and J usage is TRBJ2-7, with D possibly being TRBD2 (6 bases). Trimming pared 0 bases from V and 0 bases from J, leaving 10 bases between. Germline V CDR1 and CDR2: SGDLS, YYNGEE. The CDR3 is 15 residues long. In DNA form, the CDR3 reads TGTGCCAGCAGCGTAGGGGGGACTGCCTCCTACGAGCAGTACTTC. This translates into CASSVGGTASYEQYF.